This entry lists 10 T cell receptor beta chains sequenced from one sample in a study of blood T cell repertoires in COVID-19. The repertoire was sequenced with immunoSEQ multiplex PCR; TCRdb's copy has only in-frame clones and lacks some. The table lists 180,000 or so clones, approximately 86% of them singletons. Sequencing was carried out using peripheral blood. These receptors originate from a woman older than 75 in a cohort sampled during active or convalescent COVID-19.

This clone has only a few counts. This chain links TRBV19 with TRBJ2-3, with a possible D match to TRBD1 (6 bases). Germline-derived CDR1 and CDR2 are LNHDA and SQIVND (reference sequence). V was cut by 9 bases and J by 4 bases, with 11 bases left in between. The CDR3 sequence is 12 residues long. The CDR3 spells CASKKGADTQYF. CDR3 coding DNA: TGTGCCAGCAAGAAGGGGGCAGATACGCAGTATTTT.

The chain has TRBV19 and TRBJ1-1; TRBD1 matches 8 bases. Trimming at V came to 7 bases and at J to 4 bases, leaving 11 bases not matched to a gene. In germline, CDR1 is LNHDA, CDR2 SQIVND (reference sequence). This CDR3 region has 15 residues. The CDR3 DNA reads TGTGCCAGTACTACGACAGGGGTTCGGATCACTGAAGCTTTCTTT. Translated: CASTTTGVRITEAFF.

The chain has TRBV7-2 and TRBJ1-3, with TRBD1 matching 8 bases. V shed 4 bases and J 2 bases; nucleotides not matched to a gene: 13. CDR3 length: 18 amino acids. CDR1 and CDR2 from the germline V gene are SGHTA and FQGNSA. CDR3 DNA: TGTGCCAGCAGCTCCCGACTAGGACAGGGTAGACCTGGAAACACCATATATTTT. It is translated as CASSSRLGQGRPGNTIYF.

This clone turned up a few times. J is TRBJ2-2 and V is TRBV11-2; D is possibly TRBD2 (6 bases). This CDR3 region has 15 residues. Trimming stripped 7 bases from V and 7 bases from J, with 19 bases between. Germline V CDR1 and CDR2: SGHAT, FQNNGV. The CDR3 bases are TGTGCCAGCACCGGGAGTGGGCGCGTGGGCGGGGAGCTGTTTTTT. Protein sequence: CASTGSGRVGGELFF.

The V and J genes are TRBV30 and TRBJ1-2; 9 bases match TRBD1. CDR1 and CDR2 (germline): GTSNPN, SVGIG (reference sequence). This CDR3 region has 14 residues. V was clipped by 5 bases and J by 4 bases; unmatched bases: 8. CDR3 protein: CAWGTPTGGYGYTF. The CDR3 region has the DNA TGTGCCTGGGGGACCCCGACAGGGGGCTATGGCTACACCTTC.

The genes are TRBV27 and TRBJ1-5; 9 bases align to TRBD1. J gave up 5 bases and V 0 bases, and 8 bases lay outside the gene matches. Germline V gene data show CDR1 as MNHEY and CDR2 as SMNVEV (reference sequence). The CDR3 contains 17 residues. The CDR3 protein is CASSLSLTGGIDQPQHF. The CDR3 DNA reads TGTGCCAGCAGTTTATCCCTGACAGGGGGGATTGATCAGCCCCAGCATTTT.

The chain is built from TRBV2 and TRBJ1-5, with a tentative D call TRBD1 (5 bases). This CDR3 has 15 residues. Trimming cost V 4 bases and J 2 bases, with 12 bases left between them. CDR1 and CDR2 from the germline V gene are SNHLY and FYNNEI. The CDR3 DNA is TGTGCCAGCAGTGTGTTGGGGCTGGGCAATCAGCCCCAGCATTTT. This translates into CASSVLGLGNQPQHF.

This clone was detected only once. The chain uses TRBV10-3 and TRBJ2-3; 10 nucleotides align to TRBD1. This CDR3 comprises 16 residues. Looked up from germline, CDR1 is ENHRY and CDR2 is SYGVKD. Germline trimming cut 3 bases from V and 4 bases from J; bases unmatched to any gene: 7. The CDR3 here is CAISESETGGADTQYF. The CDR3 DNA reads TGTGCCATCAGTGAATCCGAGACAGGGGGCGCAGATACGCAGTATTTT.

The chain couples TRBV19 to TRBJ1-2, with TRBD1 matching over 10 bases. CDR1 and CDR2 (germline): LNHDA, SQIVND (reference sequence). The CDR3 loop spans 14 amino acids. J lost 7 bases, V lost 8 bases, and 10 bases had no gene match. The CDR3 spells CASRRTGGYGGYTF. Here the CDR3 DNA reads TGTGCCAGTCGCCGGACAGGGGGGTATGGTGGCTACACCTTC.

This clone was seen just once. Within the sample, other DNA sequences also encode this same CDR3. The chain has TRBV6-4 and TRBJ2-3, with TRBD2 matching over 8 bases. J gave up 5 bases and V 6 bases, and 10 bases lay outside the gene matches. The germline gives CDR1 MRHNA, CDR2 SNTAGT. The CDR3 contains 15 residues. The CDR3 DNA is TGTGCCAGCAGCCCTACTAGCGGTGGACGAGATACGCAGTATTTT. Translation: CASSPTSGGRDTQYF.